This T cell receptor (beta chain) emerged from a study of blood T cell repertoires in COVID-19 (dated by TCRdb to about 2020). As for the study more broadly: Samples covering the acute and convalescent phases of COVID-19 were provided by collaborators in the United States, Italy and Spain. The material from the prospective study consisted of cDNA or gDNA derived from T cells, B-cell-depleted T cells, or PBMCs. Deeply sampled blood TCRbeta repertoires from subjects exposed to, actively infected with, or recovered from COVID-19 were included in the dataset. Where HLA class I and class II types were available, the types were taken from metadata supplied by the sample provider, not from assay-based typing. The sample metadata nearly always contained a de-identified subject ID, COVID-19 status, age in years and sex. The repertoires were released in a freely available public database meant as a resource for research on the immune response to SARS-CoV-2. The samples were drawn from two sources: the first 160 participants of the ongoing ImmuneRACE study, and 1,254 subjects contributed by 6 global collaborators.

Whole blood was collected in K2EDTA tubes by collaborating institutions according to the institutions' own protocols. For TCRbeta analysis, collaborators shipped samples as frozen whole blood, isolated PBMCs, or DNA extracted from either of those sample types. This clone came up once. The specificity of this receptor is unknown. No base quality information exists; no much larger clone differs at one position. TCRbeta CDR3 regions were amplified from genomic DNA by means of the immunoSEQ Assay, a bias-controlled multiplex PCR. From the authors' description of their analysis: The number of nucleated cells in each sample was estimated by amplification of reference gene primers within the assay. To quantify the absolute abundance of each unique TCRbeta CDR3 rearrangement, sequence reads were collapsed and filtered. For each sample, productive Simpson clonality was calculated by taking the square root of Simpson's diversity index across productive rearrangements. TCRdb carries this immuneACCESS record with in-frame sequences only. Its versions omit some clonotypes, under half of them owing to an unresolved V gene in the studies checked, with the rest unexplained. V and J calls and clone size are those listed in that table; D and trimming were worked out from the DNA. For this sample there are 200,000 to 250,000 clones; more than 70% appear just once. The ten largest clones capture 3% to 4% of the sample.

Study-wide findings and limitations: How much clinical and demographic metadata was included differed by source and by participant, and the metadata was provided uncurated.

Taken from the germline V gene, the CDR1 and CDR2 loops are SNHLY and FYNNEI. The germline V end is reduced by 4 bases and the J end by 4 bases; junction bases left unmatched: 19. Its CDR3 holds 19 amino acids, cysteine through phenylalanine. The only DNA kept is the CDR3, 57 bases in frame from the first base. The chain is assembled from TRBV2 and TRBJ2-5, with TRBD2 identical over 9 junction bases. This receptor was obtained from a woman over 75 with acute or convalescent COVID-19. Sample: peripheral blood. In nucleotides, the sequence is TGTGCCAGCAGTGTAGGCGGCGGGGGGGCCGGGAGAGGCAGAGAGACCCAGTACTTC. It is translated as CASSVGGGGAGRGRETQYF. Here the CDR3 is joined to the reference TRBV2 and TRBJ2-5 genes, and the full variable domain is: EPEVTQTPSHQVTQMGQEVILRCVPISNHLYFYWYRQILGQKVEFLVSFYNNEISEKSEIFDDQFSVERPDGSNFTLKIRSTKLEDSAMYFCASSVGGGGAGRGRETQYFGPGTRLLVL.